The subject of this entry is one T cell receptor beta chain. Its target is not known. CDR1 is SGHRS and CDR2 is YFSETQ in the germline V gene. V was clipped by 3 bases and J by 2 bases, with 9 bases between them. The CDR3 spans 13 residues. This entry comes from a study of response to subunit inactivated influenza vaccine. General study findings and limits: Authors suggested each seasonal flu vaccination may recruit only limited numbers of new T cells.

TCRdb re-derived calls from the RT-PCR reads in MiXCR, one entry per CDR3 protein. The data show more than 150,000 distinct CDR3 sequences, with around 10% seen just once and roughly 40% held by the top ten. This clonotype was sampled from a man between 50 and 75 years old who received an inactivated influenza vaccine. Sample: CD8+ T cells sorted from PBMCs, taken around 2 years after vaccination. The chain has TRBV5-1 and TRBJ2-7; D not resolved. Here the CDR3 reads CASSSTPTYEQYF. The DNA of the CDR3 is TGCGCCAGCAGCTCTACACCAACCTACGAGCAGTACTTC.